Below, 12 T cell receptor beta chains from the same sample are listed, as sequenced in a study of blood T cell repertoires in COVID-19 (dated by TCRdb to the early 2020s). The protocol used for the library was the immunoSEQ multiplex PCR assay. The table was pulled from immuneACCESS by TCRdb, which kept in-frame rearrangements only. Such tables lose some clones; where checked, under half of the loss comes from unresolved V genes, and the rest has no known cause. The sample table contains about 250,000 clones; only one count was recorded for 82% of them. The ten largest clones represent approximately 4.8% of the sample. The material sequenced was peripheral blood. Receptors originate from a woman aged 70-85 years with acute or convalescent COVID-19.

This clone appeared once. The J gene is TRBJ1-2, the V gene TRBV28; 11 bases map to TRBD1. Germline trimming cut 4 bases from V and 4 bases from J; bases unmatched to any gene: 11. Germline V gene sequence: CDR1 MDHEN, CDR2 SYDVKM. The CDR3 consists of 17 residues. CDR3 protein: CASSSQQDRGHGYGYTF. CDR3 DNA: TGTGCCAGCAGTTCTCAACAGGACAGGGGGCATGGCTATGGCTACACCTTC.

V is TRBV6-5 and J is TRBJ1-4; tentatively, D is TRBD1 (6 bases). V dropped 2 bases and J dropped 7 bases, with 17 bases sitting between them. There are 16 residues in the CDR3. The germline V gene has CDR1 MNHEY and CDR2 SVGAGI. CDR3 sequence (DNA): TGTGCCAGCAGTTACAGTGGTCGGGGGGGCGGTGAAAAACTGTTTTTT. Translating it yields CASSYSGRGGGEKLFF.

Comment on this clone: Relative to the germline gene, one junction end is altered; a read error may explain this. The V and J genes are TRBV12-3 or TRBV12-4 and TRBJ2-7; no clear D gene. This CDR3 spans 11 amino acids. The CDR3 spells CASSLDYKQYF. The DNA of the CDR3 is TGTGCCAGCAGTTTAGACTACAAGCAGTACTTC.

The chain uses TRBV6-2 or TRBV6-3 and TRBJ1-2, with 7 bases matching TRBD1. V shed 3 bases, J shed 4 bases, and the junction held 8 bases outside the gene matches. CDR1 and CDR2 (germline): MNHEY, SVGEGT. This CDR3 has 15 amino acids. The CDR3 loop reads CASSYRDREFYGYTF. The DNA of the CDR3 is TGTGCCAGCAGTTATCGAGACAGGGAGTTCTATGGCTACACCTTC.

This chain joins TRBV5-4 and TRBJ2-7; 7 bases are a match to TRBD1. The CDR3 is 15 amino acids. Germline assignment: CDR1 SGHNT and CDR2 YYREEE (reference sequence). Unmatched junction bases numbered 9, after V lost 4 bases and J lost 2 bases. The CDR3 protein is CASSPGQTSPYEQYF. The CDR3 DNA follows: TGTGCCAGCAGCCCGGGACAGACTTCCCCCTACGAGCAGTACTTC.

This rearrangement joins TRBV6-5 to TRBJ2-2, with 7 bases lining up with TRBD1. CDR1 MNHEY and CDR2 SVGAGI come from the germline V gene. Trimming removed 2 bases from V and 6 bases from J; junction bases left unmatched: 6. The CDR3 extends over 15 amino acids. CDR3 sequence reads: CASSYGDRAAGELFF. The CDR3 DNA reads as TGTGCCAGCAGTTACGGAGACAGGGCCGCCGGGGAGCTGTTTTTT.

The chain has TRBV15 and TRBJ2-7; TRBD1 matches 7 bases. V was clipped by 0 bases and J by 6 bases; unmatched bases: 5. This CDR3 is 14 amino acids long. Germline V gene lookup returns CDR1 LNHNV and CDR2 YYDKDF (reference sequence). The CDR3 loop reads CATSRERNRGEQYF. The CDR3 DNA is TGTGCCACCAGCAGAGAAAGGAACAGGGGCGAGCAGTACTTC.

The J gene is TRBJ1-2, the V gene TRBV3-1 (or the pseudogene TRBV3-2), with D possibly being TRBD1 (5 bases). The CDR3 is 13 amino acids. Germline V gene sequence: CDR1 LGHDT, CDR2 YNNKEL (reference sequence). The V end was cut by 6 bases, the J end by 4 bases, with 12 bases between. As DNA, the CDR3 is TGTGCCAGCAGACCCGGGACTTTCTATGGCTACACCTTC. Encoded protein: CASRPGTFYGYTF.

V and J are TRBV7-2 and TRBJ1-2; maybe TRBD1 (5 bases). Germline values: CDR1 SGHTA, CDR2 FQGNSA. Trimming shortened V by 1 base and J by 8 bases, and 11 bases separated the two germline ends. CDR3 size: 13 residues. CDR3 bases: TGTGCCAGCAGCTTAGACCGGGAGGGGGGCTACACCTTC. This codes for CASSLDREGGYTF. The variable domain in full, completed from reference TRBV7-2 and TRBJ1-2, reads GAGVSQSPSNKVTEKGKDVELRCDPISGHTALYWYRQSLGQGLEFLIYFQGNSAPDKSGLPSDRFSAERTGGSVSTLTIQRTQQEDSAVYLCASSLDREGGYTFGSGTRLTVV.

The chain has TRBV15 and TRBJ1-5; no clear D. Germline assignment: CDR1 LNHNV and CDR2 YYDKDF (reference sequence). This CDR3 has 14 residues. The ends were cut back, 0 bases at V and 5 bases at J, with 8 bases in the middle. CDR3 in DNA: TGTGCCACCAGCAGAGATCCCAGTGATCAGCCCCAGCATTTT. Its translation: CATSRDPSDQPQHF. The complete variable domain, with remaining parts taken from reference TRBV15 and TRBJ1-5, reads DAMVIQNPRYQVTQFGKPVTLSCSQTLNHNVMYWYQQKSSQAPKLLFHYYDKDFNNEADTPDNFQSRRPNTSFCFLDIRSPGLGDTAMYLCATSRDPSDQPQHFGDGTRLSIL.

The chain links TRBV27 to TRBJ1-1; D might be TRBD1 (6 bases). Germline lookup yields CDR1 MNHEY and CDR2 SMNVEV (reference sequence). The CDR3 consists of 15 residues. Trimming took off 8 bases at V and 0 bases at J, with 16 bases between the two ends. DNA of the CDR3: TGTGCCAGCCACGGGGACACTTCTATGAACACTGAAGCTTTCTTT. It codes for CASHGDTSMNTEAFF.

V and J are TRBV2 and TRBJ2-7; TRBD2 agrees at 8 bases. The CDR3 is 16 residues long. V lost 3 bases, J lost 0 bases, and 7 bases stayed unmatched. From germline, CDR1 is SNHLY and CDR2 FYNNEI. CDR3 bases: TGTGCCAGCAGTGAGGAGGGACTAGGGAGCTCCTACGAGCAGTACTTC. It translates to CASSEEGLGSSYEQYF.